The 18 T cell receptor beta chains reported below all come from one sample, sequenced in a study of T cells in narcolepsy. The assay was immunoSEQ multiplex PCR, and TCRdb's table has in-frame clones only and misses some. The table lists some 30,000 clones, roughly nine tenths of them singletons. The sequencing input was CD45RA- memory CD4+ T cells from PBMCs. The receptors come from a human donor with narcolepsy.

The V and J genes are TRBV25-1 and TRBJ2-5; D gene unclear. Per germline, CDR1 MGHDK and CDR2 SYGVNS. V was shortened by 4 bases and J by 4 bases, with 16 bases between the two germline ends. The CDR3 is 15 amino acids. In DNA, the CDR3 is TGTGCCAGCAGTGCCCCGCTCTACTGGGGAGAGACCCAGTACTTC. It specifies CASSAPLYWGETQYF.

CDR3 coding DNA: TGTGCCAGCAGCCCAGGGACAGGGGGCTACAATGAGCAGTTCTTC. Its protein product is CASSPGTGGYNEQFF. V and J are TRBV7-8 and TRBJ2-1; 11 bases match TRBD1. The CDR3 is made up of 15 amino acids. Germline CDR1 reads SGHVS; CDR2 reads FQNEAQ. After removal of 5 bases from V and 3 bases from J, the junction contained 3 bases not matched to a gene. The full variable domain, its missing parts supplied by reference TRBV7-8 and TRBJ2-1, is GAGVSQSPRYKVAKRGQDVALRCDPISGHVSLFWYQQALGQGPEFLTYFQNEAQLDKSGLPSDRFFAERPEGSVSTLKIQRTQQEDSAVYLCASSPGTGGYNEQFFGPGTRLTVL.

This chain uses TRBV7-7 with TRBJ2-3; 9 bases match TRBD1. The CDR3 length is 15 residues. The germline CDR1 and CDR2 sequences are SSHAT and FNYEAQ (reference sequence). V lost 5 bases and J lost 2; bases outside the gene matches: 5. CDR3 protein: CASSRGTGFTDTQYF. In nucleotides, the CDR3 is TGTGCCAGCAGCCGTGGGACAGGGTTCACAGATACGCAGTATTTT.

Comment on this clone: The same CDR3 also results from other DNA sequences found in this sample. V and J are TRBV5-1 and TRBJ2-1, with D possibly TRBD2 on 5 matching bases. CDR3 length: 15 residues. The ends were cut back, 0 bases at V and 0 bases at J, with 7 bases in the middle. Looked up from germline, CDR1 is SGHRS and CDR2 is YFSETQ. The CDR3 spells CASSLVGSSYNEQFF. CDR3 DNA: TGCGCCAGCAGCTTGGTTGGGAGCTCCTACAATGAGCAGTTCTTC.

This clone was observed a handful of times. V is TRBV4-2 and J is TRBJ2-1; the match to TRBD2 covers 10 bases. This CDR3 has 15 amino acids. Germline CDR1 reads LGHNA; CDR2 reads YNFKEQ. With V trimmed by 3 bases and J by 5 bases, 4 bases remained unmatched. CDR3 loop: CASSHLGTSDNEQFF. The CDR3 bases are TGTGCCAGCAGCCACCTCGGGACTAGCGACAATGAGCAGTTCTTC.

The V and J genes are TRBV5-1 and TRBJ2-1; 12 nucleotides align to TRBD2. Unmatched junction bases numbered 5, after V lost 5 bases and J lost 8 bases. Germline V lookup: CDR1 SGHRS, CDR2 YFSETQ. The CDR3 has 14 residues. The CDR3 region is CASRRLAGVDEQFF. Written as DNA, the CDR3 is TGCGCCAGCAGGCGACTAGCGGGGGTCGATGAGCAGTTCTTC.

The V and J genes are TRBV5-4 and TRBJ2-1; TRBD2 matches at 7 bases. The CDR3 is 14 residues long. CDR1 is SGHNT and CDR2 is YYREEE in the germline V gene (reference sequence). J was trimmed by 9 bases and V by 2 bases; bases with no gene match: 8. The DNA of the CDR3 is TGTGCCAGCAGCTTCGGCACTAGCGAGGGTGAGCAGTTCTTC. Its protein is CASSFGTSEGEQFF.

This sequence joins TRBV10-2 and TRBJ2-1, with unresolved D. The CDR3 is made up of 13 amino acids. Looked up from germline, CDR1 is WSHSY and CDR2 is SAAADI. The germline V and J ends were trimmed by 4 bases and 4 bases, with 8 bases remaining between them. CDR3 in DNA: TGCGCCAGCAGTGCAAATTCGTACAATGAGCAGTTCTTC. It specifies CASSANSYNEQFF.

The V gene is TRBV7-2, the J gene TRBJ1-6; D remains ambiguous. This CDR3 comprises 13 residues. Trimming took off 8 bases at V and 6 bases at J, with 11 bases between the two ends. CDR1 SGHTA and CDR2 FQGNSA come from the germline V gene. Written as DNA, the CDR3 is TGTGCCAGCGGTCGGCAGCTTAATTCACCCCTCCACTTT. This encodes CASGRQLNSPLHF.

This sequence joins TRBV28 and TRBJ2-2; 8 bases are a match to TRBD2. The ends lost 9 bases at V and 0 bases at J; junction bases unmatched: 6. The CDR3 has 15 amino acids. Per germline, CDR1 MDHEN and CDR2 SYDVKM. CDR3 region: CASERRGANTGELFF. The CDR3 bases are TGTGCCAGTGAGAGGCGGGGGGCGAACACCGGGGAGCTGTTTTTT.

The V gene is TRBV27, the J gene TRBJ1-1; 9 bases are a match to TRBD1. The CDR3 runs 16 residues. Germline V gene sequence: CDR1 MNHEY, CDR2 SMNVEV (reference sequence). J was trimmed by 3 bases and V by 5 bases; bases with no gene match: 10. The CDR3 sequence is CASSPRTGVGDTEAFF. The CDR3 region has the DNA TGTGCCAGCAGTCCCCGGACAGGGGTAGGCGACACTGAAGCTTTCTTT.

The rearrangement uses TRBV5-4 and TRBJ2-2; 7 bases are shared with TRBD1. Trimming removed 0 bases from V and 5 bases from J; junction bases left unmatched: 4. The CDR3 runs to 15 residues. CDR1 SGHNT and CDR2 YYREEE come from the germline V gene (reference sequence). The CDR3 region is CASSLDRGRTGELFF. CDR3 sequence (DNA): TGTGCCAGCAGCTTGGATAGGGGGCGAACCGGGGAGCTGTTTTTT.

V and J are TRBV6-5 and TRBJ1-1; TRBD1 aligns across 7 bases. The CDR3 sequence is 15 residues long. V was clipped by 6 bases and J by 4 bases; unmatched bases: 11. Germline V gives CDR1 MNHEY, CDR2 SVGAGI. The CDR3 spells CASRNPTGIRTEAFF. The CDR3 DNA reads TGTGCCAGCAGAAACCCGACAGGGATCCGCACTGAAGCTTTCTTT.

This clone has a handful of counts. The CDR3 coding sequence is TGTGCCAGCAGTGTAAGACAGGGTGGCGAGCAGTACTTC. It is translated as CASSVRQGGEQYF. The chain couples TRBV2 to TRBJ2-7; 7 nucleotides agree with TRBD1. Germline CDR1 is SNHLY and CDR2 is FYNNEI. V lost 4 bases to trimming and J lost 6 bases; unmatched junction nucleotides: 6. This CDR3 comprises 13 residues.

V is TRBV7-9 and J is TRBJ1-5; possible D gene TRBD1, 6 bases. V shed 3 bases and J shed 3 bases, with 12 bases lying between them. Germline V lookup: CDR1 SEHNR, CDR2 FQNEAQ (reference sequence). This CDR3 has 15 residues. CDR3 region: CASSFGQGHNQPQHF. In DNA form, the CDR3 reads TGTGCCAGCAGCTTTGGGCAGGGACACAATCAGCCCCAGCATTTT.

The rearrangement links TRBV18 to TRBJ2-1, with 14 nucleotides matching TRBD2. Germline V gene lookup returns CDR1 KGHSH and CDR2 LQKENI. This CDR3 has 18 residues. V dropped 0 bases and J dropped 6; count of bases not matched to a gene: 7. The CDR3 region is CASSPPNGLAGGVNEQFF. CDR3 DNA sequence: TGTGCCAGCTCACCACCGAACGGACTAGCGGGGGGAGTCAATGAGCAGTTCTTC.

This chain joins TRBV6-6 and TRBJ2-7, with 10 bases matching TRBD1. CDR3 length equals 16 residues. Germline V gene data show CDR1 as MNHNY and CDR2 as SVGAGI (reference sequence). Trimming removed 2 bases from V and 1 base from J; junction bases left unmatched: 5. Written as DNA, the CDR3 is TGTGCCAGCAGTTACGCACGGGACAGGGGTTCCTACGAGCAGTACTTC. It codes for CASSYARDRGSYEQYF.

The chain carries TRBV13 and TRBJ1-1, with a possible D match to TRBD1 (5 bases). V was cut by 5 bases and J by 0 bases, with 10 bases left in between. Germline assignment: CDR1 PRHDT and CDR2 FYEKMQ (reference sequence). The CDR3 length is 14 residues. CDR3 amino acids: CASSTRTLNTEAFF. The CDR3 DNA is TGTGCCAGCAGCACTCGGACACTGAACACTGAAGCTTTCTTT.